This TCR beta chain was found in a study of blood T cells in healthy people across ages. Findings and caveats of the study: Age brought a roughly linear fall in TCR beta diversity measured per million T cells. Unsorted PBMCs ruled out conclusive naive versus antigen-experienced comparison.

CDR1 LGHNA and CDR2 YSLEER come from the germline V gene. Trimming removed 0 bases from V and 0 bases from J, with 12 bases in between. This CDR3 has 17 amino acids. Details on this clonotype: Its antigen remains unidentified.

A second PCR of 7 to 11 cycles used a sample-barcoded 5' primer and a J-beta primer mix. Individual samples furnished no less than 2.5 million CDR3-containing paired-end reads apiece. TCRdb ran MiXCR on the 5' RACE reads and lists one entry per CDR3 protein. Among around 790,000 distinct CDR3 sequences listed, approximately 48% were seen once. The V and J genes are TRBV4-3 and TRBJ2-1; D is undetermined. The sample consisted of blood. This receptor was identified in a man in his 60s in good health. The CDR3 DNA reads TGCGCCAGCAGCCAAGATGGGCAGGTGAGCTCCTACAATGAGCAGTTCTTC. Its protein product is CASSQDGQVSSYNEQFF.